Each of the 25 T cell receptor beta chains below was sequenced from the same sample in a study of Ad26.COV2.S vaccination and SARS-CoV-2 variants. Treatment denoted: 19 received Ad26.COV2.S at low or high dose, single or two shots; several received placebo; per-sample allocation not given. Day 63 after the first vaccine or placebo injection was the time point for sampling. Generated by immunoSEQ multiplex PCR, the TCRdb table keeps only in-frame clones and is missing some. Among a few hundred thousand clones listed, roughly 90% were seen once. The sequencing here drew on peripheral blood, taken in a trial of Ad26.COV2.S vaccine versus placebo. The receptors here all came from a person aged 18-65 years who received the Ad26.COV2.S COVID-19 vaccine or a placebo.

The rearrangement uses TRBV11-2 and TRBJ2-1, with D uncertain. This CDR3 comprises 11 residues. V was clipped by 5 bases and J by 8 bases, with 7 bases between them. Germline CDR1 is SGHAT and CDR2 is FQNNGV. Here the CDR3 reads CASSPPDEQFF. Here the CDR3 DNA reads TGTGCCAGCAGCCCCCCGGATGAGCAGTTCTTC. Using reference TRBV11-2 and TRBJ2-1 for the parts outside the CDR3, the full variable domain is EAGVAQSPRYKIIEKRQSVAFWCNPISGHATLYWYQQILGQGPKLLIQFQNNGVVDDSQLPKDRFSAERLKGVDSTLKIQPAKLEDSAVYLCASSPPDEQFFGPGTRLTVL.

The CDR3 region has the DNA TGCGCCAGCAGCCAGGCGGTTGGACAGAGTCCCGGGGAGCTGTTTTTT. Translation: CASSQAVGQSPGELFF. The chain joins TRBV4-3 to TRBJ2-2, with D possibly matching TRBD1 (6 bases). Germline CDR1 reads LGHNA; CDR2 reads YSLEER. V gave up 3 bases and J gave up 6 bases, with 17 bases separating them. This CDR3 is built from 16 residues.

A few counts support this clone. The chain has TRBV9 and TRBJ2-7; D possibly corresponds to TRBD1 (5 bases). The germline gives CDR1 SGDLS, CDR2 YYNGEE. Trimming stripped 0 bases from V and 3 bases from J, with 13 bases between. The CDR3 is made up of 15 amino acids. The CDR3 protein is CASSVEAQASYEQYF. As DNA, the CDR3 is TGTGCCAGCAGCGTAGAAGCACAGGCGAGCTACGAGCAGTACTTC.

The chain couples TRBV7-3 to TRBJ1-3; the D is unclear. With 5 bases removed from V and 0 bases from J, the gap between germline ends came to 8 bases. In germline, CDR1 is SGHTA, CDR2 FQGTGA. The CDR3 has 14 residues. The CDR3 here is CASSPSSSGNTIYF. Here the CDR3 DNA reads TGTGCCAGCAGCCCCAGTAGCTCTGGAAACACCATATATTTT.

V is TRBV7-9 and J is TRBJ1-2, with 9 bases lining up with TRBD1. The CDR3 is made up of 15 amino acids. J was trimmed by 6 bases and V by 1 base; bases with no gene match: 6. Germline V gene sequence: CDR1 SEHNR, CDR2 FQNEAQ (reference sequence). The CDR3 spells CASSLGSGQGNGYTF. The CDR3 region has the DNA TGTGCCAGCAGCTTAGGGTCGGGACAGGGTAATGGCTACACCTTC.

The chain employs TRBV4-1 and TRBJ2-1, with TRBD1 matching over 9 bases. The V and J ends lost 3 bases and 5 bases, in that order; junction bases with no gene match: 11. The CDR3 runs 17 residues. Germline values: CDR1 MGHRA, CDR2 YSYEKL. The DNA of the CDR3 is TGCGCCAGCAGCCAGGGATGGACAGGGGAGGGGAACAATGAGCAGTTCTTC. Its translation: CASSQGWTGEGNNEQFF.

The chain is built from TRBV19 and TRBJ2-3; D not certain. V lost 9 bases and J lost 3, with 16 bases in between. This CDR3 is built from 14 residues. Germline assignment: CDR1 LNHDA and CDR2 SQIVND (reference sequence). The CDR3 nucleotides are TGTGCCAGCCTCTCGGGCGGCCGAACAGATACGCAGTATTTT. Its protein is CASLSGGRTDTQYF.

The J gene is TRBJ2-7, the V gene TRBV28, with D tentatively TRBD1 (5 bases). Germline loops: CDR1 MDHEN, CDR2 SYDVKM. This CDR3 contains 14 residues. The V end was cut by 6 bases, the J end by 2 bases, with 14 bases between. The CDR3 spells CASRTKGRTYEQYF. CDR3 nucleotides: TGTGCCAGCAGGACAAAGGGGCGGACCTACGAGCAGTACTTC. The full variable domain, rest sourced from reference TRBV28 and TRBJ2-7, is DVKVTQSSRYLVKRTGEKVFLECVQDMDHENMFWYRQDPGLGLRLIYFSYDVKMKEKGDIPEGYSVSREKKERFSLILESASTNQTSMYLCASRTKGRTYEQYFGPGTRLTVT.

The chain has TRBV28 and TRBJ1-2; no clear D gene. Germline-derived CDR1 and CDR2 are MDHEN and SYDVKM. CDR3 length: 14 amino acids. Trimming stripped 5 bases from V and 2 bases from J, with 12 bases between. CDR3 sequence: CASSIGRSNYGYTF. In nucleotides, the CDR3 is TGTGCCAGCAGTATCGGTCGCTCGAACTATGGCTACACCTTC.

The CDR3 DNA sequence: TGTGCCAGCAGTCCCCTCCCGGGGAGCGGCCATGTAGGAGAGGACTACGAGCAGTACTTC. It codes for CASSPLPGSGHVGEDYEQYF. This chain joins TRBV28 and TRBJ2-7; D may be TRBD2 (5 bases). V lost 5 bases to trimming and J lost 3 bases, with 32 bases between them. This CDR3 comprises 20 residues. Per germline, CDR1 MDHEN and CDR2 SYDVKM.

V usage is TRBV3-1 (or the pseudogene TRBV3-2) and J usage is TRBJ2-7; unclear D gene. Germline CDR1 is LGHDT and CDR2 is YNNKEL (reference sequence). The CDR3 is 13 residues long. V lost 0 bases, J lost 6 bases, and 9 bases lay in between. The CDR3 DNA reads TGTGCCAGCAGCCAAGATCCCCGAGTCGAGCAGTACTTC. Amino acid sequence: CASSQDPRVEQYF.

For the CDR3, the DNA is TGTGCCATCAGCCCAAGCGGGAGCTCCTACAATGAGCAGTTCTTC. Translation gives CAISPSGSSYNEQFF. V usage is TRBV10-3 and J usage is TRBJ2-1; TRBD2 agrees at 8 bases. The CDR3 loop spans 15 amino acids. Trimming removed 6 bases from V and 0 bases from J; junction bases left unmatched: 4. The germline V gene has CDR1 ENHRY and CDR2 SYGVKD.

This chain uses TRBV19 with TRBJ1-3, with 9 bases aligning to TRBD1. The ends lost 7 bases at V and 6 bases at J; junction bases unmatched: 10. The CDR3 has 15 amino acids. Germline CDR1 LNHDA, CDR2 SQIVND (reference sequence). CDR3 DNA sequence: TGTGCCAGTACAAGACCGACAGGGGGGGCAAACACCATATATTTT. The encoded protein is CASTRPTGGANTIYF.

The V gene is TRBV6-5, the J gene TRBJ2-5, with TRBD2 matching 7 bases. This CDR3 spans 14 amino acids. From germline, CDR1 is MNHEY and CDR2 SVGAGI. Trimming took 6 bases from V and 5 from J; bases not matched to a gene: 9. The CDR3 sequence: CASRRDLGRETQYF. In DNA form, the CDR3 reads TGTGCCAGCAGACGGGACCTCGGGAGGGAGACCCAGTACTTC.

J is TRBJ2-3 and V is TRBV5-1, with TRBD2 identical over 12 bases. This CDR3 is 16 amino acids long. Germline V gives CDR1 SGHRS, CDR2 YFSETQ. J gave up 2 bases and V 5 bases, and 6 bases lay outside the gene matches. CDR3 loop: CASSLGLAGNTDTQYF. The CDR3 DNA reads TGCGCCAGCAGTCTTGGACTAGCGGGGAACACAGATACGCAGTATTTT.

The J gene is TRBJ2-5, the V gene TRBV5-1; D remains unclear. CDR3 length equals 14 residues. Germline V gene sequence: CDR1 SGHRS, CDR2 YFSETQ. V lost 2 bases and J 2 bases, leaving 10 bases between the germline ends. DNA for the CDR3: TGCGCCAGCAGCTTTGGGTCCCCACAAGAGACCCAGTACTTC. It specifies CASSFGSPQETQYF. Combining the CDR3 with reference TRBV5-1 and TRBJ2-5 gives the whole variable domain KAGVTQTPRYLIKTRGQQVTLSCSPISGHRSVSWYQQTPGQGLQFLFEYFSETQRNKGNFPGRFSGRQFSNSRSEMNVSTLELGDSALYLCASSFGSPQETQYFGPGTRLLVL.

V usage is TRBV7-9 and J usage is TRBJ1-5; tentative D call: TRBD1 (5 bases). The germline V gene encodes CDR1 SEHNR and CDR2 FQNEAQ (reference sequence). Between the trimmed V and J ends, which lost 5 bases and 6 bases, there was a span of 17 bases. This CDR3 has 15 residues. The CDR3 loop is CASSPGGGVAQPQHF. In DNA form, the CDR3 reads TGTGCCAGCAGCCCAGGCGGGGGGGTAGCTCAGCCCCAGCATTTT.

The CDR3 DNA is TGTGCCAGCAGTTACTCGGGCCAGGTGATGGGGGAGCAGTACTTC. Translated, it gives CASSYSGQVMGEQYF. This rearrangement joins TRBV6-2 or TRBV6-3 to TRBJ2-7; D not certain. This CDR3 is built from 15 residues. The V gene lost 0 bases and the J gene lost 7 bases, with 16 bases spanning the gap. Per the germline V gene, CDR1 is MNHEY and CDR2 is SVGEGT.

The genes are TRBV11-2 and TRBJ2-6; D call uncertain. This CDR3 spans 15 amino acids. Trimming removed 1 base from V and 5 bases from J, with 9 bases in between. Germline V lookup: CDR1 SGHAT, CDR2 FQNNGV. Here the CDR3 reads CASSLVRTWANVLTF. The CDR3 DNA reads as TGTGCCAGCAGCTTAGTACGCACTTGGGCCAACGTCCTGACTTTC.

The chain joins TRBV28 to TRBJ1-2; D unclear. This CDR3 comprises 13 residues. Germline CDR1 is MDHEN and CDR2 is SYDVKM. With 3 bases removed from V and 2 bases from J, the gap between germline ends came to 7 bases. The CDR3 region has the DNA TGTGCCAGCAGTTTTTTGGGGAACTATGGCTACACCTTC. It codes for CASSFLGNYGYTF.

V and J are TRBV28 and TRBJ1-5, with 10 bases identical to TRBD1. CDR3 length: 17 amino acids. Germline V gene data show CDR1 as MDHEN and CDR2 as SYDVKM. Trimming took 5 bases from V and 2 from J; bases not matched to a gene: 9. CDR3 loop: CASSPGTGVRGNQPQHF. As DNA, the CDR3 is TGTGCCAGCAGTCCCGGGACAGGGGTGAGGGGCAATCAGCCCCAGCATTTT.

The V and J genes are TRBV4-1 and TRBJ2-7, with D possibly TRBD2 on 5 matching bases. The CDR3 is 16 amino acids. V lost 0 bases, J lost 5 bases, and 17 bases lay in between. CDR1 is MGHRA and CDR2 is YSYEKL in the germline V gene. The CDR3 sequence: CASSQEGSLRVDEQYF. CDR3 in DNA: TGCGCCAGCAGCCAAGAGGGGTCTCTGCGGGTGGACGAGCAGTACTTC.

The chain links TRBV5-1 to TRBJ2-2; D uncertain. With 5 bases removed from V and 3 bases from J, the gap between germline ends came to 11 bases. In germline, CDR1 is SGHRS, CDR2 YFSETQ. The CDR3 runs to 14 residues. CDR3 residues: CASRASADTGELFF. CDR3 coding DNA: TGCGCCAGCAGGGCTAGTGCGGACACCGGGGAGCTGTTTTTT.

V usage is TRBV19 and J usage is TRBJ1-1; D gene ambiguous. The germline V gene has CDR1 LNHDA and CDR2 SQIVND (reference sequence). V lost 5 bases, J lost 10 bases, and 20 bases lay in between. The CDR3 is 14 residues long. The DNA of the CDR3 is TGTGCCAGTAGTCACAACCGGGTTTCAGATGGAGCTTTCTTT. It translates to CASSHNRVSDGAFF.

This clone showed up just once. With a much larger clone just one base away, this may be a read error. The chain carries TRBV5-5 and TRBJ1-1, with D uncertain. This CDR3 spans 13 amino acids. The V gene lost 2 bases and the J gene lost 0 bases, with 5 bases spanning the gap. From germline, CDR1 is SGHKS and CDR2 YYEKEE (reference sequence). The CDR3 region has the DNA TGTGCCAGCAGCTTTGGGATGAACACTGAAGCTTTCTTT. Translating gives CASSFGMNTEAFF.